This T cell receptor beta chain was documented in a study of cytotoxic CD8 clonotypes in ibrutinib-treated CLL. Overall study: Partial responses totalled approximately 25 and complete responses 2; after median around 74 months, about 14 remained remitted and roughly twelve progressed.

Only in-frame clones appear in the TCRdb table, and some are missing; sequencing was by immunoSEQ multiplex PCR. The sample includes roughly 54,000 clones, 57% of them seen just once. This clone was seen a handful of times. Other DNA sequences in the sample encode the same CDR3. The germline V gene has CDR1 MNHEY and CDR2 SVGAGI. Deletions cut 2 bases from V and 7 bases from J, with 11 bases between. This CDR3 comprises 14 residues. The TCR was taken from a human donor with chronic lymphocytic leukemia. The source was PBMCs, collected after 24 months of ibrutinib treatment. The chain couples TRBV6-5 to TRBJ1-4; D is ambiguous. The CDR3: CASSYGRVGEKLFF. The CDR3 nucleotides read TGTGCCAGCAGTTACGGACGGGTGGGTGAAAAACTGTTTTTT.